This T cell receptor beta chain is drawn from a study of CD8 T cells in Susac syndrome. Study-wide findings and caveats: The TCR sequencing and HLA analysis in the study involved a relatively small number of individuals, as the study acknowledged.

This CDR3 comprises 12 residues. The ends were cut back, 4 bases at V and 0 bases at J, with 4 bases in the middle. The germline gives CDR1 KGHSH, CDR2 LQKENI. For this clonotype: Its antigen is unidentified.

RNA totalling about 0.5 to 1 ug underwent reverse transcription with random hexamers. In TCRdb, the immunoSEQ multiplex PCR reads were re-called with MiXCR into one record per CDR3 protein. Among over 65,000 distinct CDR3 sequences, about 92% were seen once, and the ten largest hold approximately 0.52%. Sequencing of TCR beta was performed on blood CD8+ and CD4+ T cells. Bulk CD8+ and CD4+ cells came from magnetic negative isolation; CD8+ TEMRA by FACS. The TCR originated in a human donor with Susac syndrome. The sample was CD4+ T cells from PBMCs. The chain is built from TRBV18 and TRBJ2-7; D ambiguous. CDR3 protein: CASSQNSYEQYF. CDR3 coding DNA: TGTGCCAGCTCACAAAACTCCTACGAGCAGTACTTC.